The 17 T cell receptor beta chains in this list originate from one sample, sequenced in a study of T cell responses to AZD1222 COVID-19 vaccine. The repertoire was sequenced with immunoSEQ multiplex PCR; TCRdb's copy has only in-frame clones and lacks some. The sample yields about 180,000 clones, approximately 92% seen once. Sequences were derived from peripheral blood, sampled 28 days after the second dose of the MenACWY control vaccine. All receptors come from an adult who received the MenACWY meningococcal vaccine as a control.

The chain carries TRBV19 and TRBJ1-1; D gene uncertain. Germline assignment: CDR1 LNHDA and CDR2 SQIVND (reference sequence). CDR3 size: 13 residues. Trimming took 3 bases from V and 3 from J, leaving 8 bases between them. DNA of the CDR3: TGTGCCAGTAGTATCGCCCGGGACACTGAAGCTTTCTTT. This encodes CASSIARDTEAFF.

This chain connects TRBV4-3 to TRBJ1-4; 9 nucleotides line up with TRBD1. Germline values: CDR1 LGHNA, CDR2 YSLEER. The CDR3 spans 15 residues. Germline trimming cut 2 bases from V and 8 bases from J; bases unmatched to any gene: 6. CDR3 region: CASSQPGQGNEKLFF. In DNA, the CDR3 is TGCGCCAGCAGCCAACCGGGACAGGGTAACGAAAAACTGTTTTTT.

The rearrangement uses TRBV7-2 and TRBJ2-1; D possibly uses TRBD1 or TRBD2 (5 bases each). This CDR3 comprises 13 residues. The V end lost 1 base, the J end lost 10 bases, and 11 bases lay between the germline ends. Looked up from germline, CDR1 is SGHTA and CDR2 is FQGNSA. The DNA for the CDR3 is TGTGCCAGCAGCTTAGTCCTGGGGGACGAGCAGTTCTTC. Its translation: CASSLVLGDEQFF.

The genes are TRBV5-4 and TRBJ1-6; D is uncertain. The germline CDR1 and CDR2 sequences are SGHNT and YYREEE (reference sequence). The CDR3 is made up of 14 amino acids. V was clipped by 3 bases and J by 0 bases, with 4 bases between them. This chain's CDR3 is CASSSPSYNSPLHF. DNA of the CDR3: TGTGCCAGCAGCTCTCCCTCCTATAATTCACCCCTCCACTTT.

The chain uses TRBV28 and TRBJ1-6; no reliable D call. This CDR3 region has 12 residues. The V gene lost 3 bases and the J gene lost 9 bases, with 6 bases spanning the gap. Germline lookup yields CDR1 MDHEN and CDR2 SYDVKM. The CDR3: CASSFGSSPLHF. The CDR3 coding sequence is TGTGCCAGCAGTTTCGGGAGTTCACCCCTCCACTTT. The whole variable domain, remainder taken from reference TRBV28 and TRBJ1-6, is DVKVTQSSRYLVKRTGEKVFLECVQDMDHENMFWYRQDPGLGLRLIYFSYDVKMKEKGDIPEGYSVSREKKERFSLILESASTNQTSMYLCASSFGSSPLHFGNGTRLTVT.

V is TRBV3-1 (or the pseudogene TRBV3-2) and J is TRBJ2-2, with D possibly matching TRBD2 (6 bases). Germline assignment: CDR1 LGHDT and CDR2 YNNKEL (reference sequence). The CDR3 spans 15 residues. Deletions cut 6 bases from V and 5 bases from J, with 16 bases between. The chain's CDR3 is CASSGGARRTGELFF. CDR3 nucleotides: TGTGCCAGCAGTGGCGGGGCCCGTCGGACCGGGGAGCTGTTTTTT.

The chain carries TRBV18 and TRBJ2-5; D unclear. The CDR3 is 13 residues long. The germline V gene encodes CDR1 KGHSH and CDR2 LQKENI. V was trimmed by 2 bases and J by 4 bases, leaving 8 bases between them. CDR3 sequence reads: CASSPGYRETQYF. CDR3 nucleotides: TGTGCCAGCTCACCAGGGTATCGAGAGACCCAGTACTTC.

This clone was observed a handful of times. V is TRBV7-9 and J is TRBJ1-4; 8 bases are shared with TRBD1. The CDR3 loop spans 16 amino acids. In germline, CDR1 is SEHNR, CDR2 FQNEAQ (reference sequence). The trim removed 4 bases at V and 5 bases at J, leaving 9 bases unmatched. In nucleotides, the CDR3 is TGTGCCAGCAGCTCTGGGACAGGTTTGAGAAATGAAAAACTGTTTTTT. This encodes CASSSGTGLRNEKLFF. Drawing the rest from reference TRBV7-9 and TRBJ1-4, the complete variable domain is DTGVSQNPRHKITKRGQNVTFRCDPISEHNRLYWYRQTLGQGPEFLTYFQNEAQLEKSRLLSDRFSAERPKGSFSTLEIQRTEQGDSAMYLCASSSGTGLRNEKLFFGSGTQLSVL.

The V gene is TRBV7-9, the J gene TRBJ2-2, with 7 bases matching TRBD2. The CDR3 totals 18 residues. Germline trimming cut 7 bases from V and 0 bases from J; bases unmatched to any gene: 14. CDR1 is SEHNR, CDR2 FQNEAQ, per germline (reference sequence). CDR3 sequence: CASIPSGTRFANTGELFF. CDR3 nucleotide sequence: TGTGCCAGCATCCCTAGCGGTACGAGGTTCGCGAACACCGGGGAGCTGTTTTTT.

V and J are TRBV12-3 or TRBV12-4 and TRBJ2-3; TRBD1 or TRBD2 may be the D gene (6 bases each). The CDR3 has 13 residues. Trimming removed 4 bases from V and 5 bases from J, with 10 bases in between. CDR3 DNA: TGTGCCAGCAGTTGGGGGGCGAGAGATACGCAGTATTTT. It translates to CASSWGARDTQYF.

This clone appeared a single time. This chain joins TRBV6-5 and TRBJ1-5; TRBD1 matches 8 bases. After removal of 6 bases from V and 4 bases from J, the junction contained 5 bases not matched to a gene. CDR1 and CDR2 from the germline V gene are MNHEY and SVGAGI. CDR3 length: 14 residues. CDR3 region: CASRPGQGNQPQHF. In DNA form, the CDR3 reads TGTGCCAGCAGACCCGGACAGGGAAATCAGCCCCAGCATTTT.

This rearrangement joins TRBV21-1 to TRBJ1-5; TRBD1 is the table's D call, not checked against the DNA. TRBV21-1 is reported as a pseudogene. The CDR3 is 21 residues long. In nucleotides, the CDR3 is TGTGCCAGCAGCAAAGCAGCGTTGTTTAACAGGGGGCGCCTAAGCAATCAGCCCCAGCATTTT. Its translation is CASSKAALFNRGRLSNQPQHF.

The J gene is TRBJ2-1, the V gene TRBV5-1; maybe TRBD2 (6 bases). V was clipped by 4 bases and J by 12 bases, with 23 bases between them. Germline V gene data show CDR1 as SGHRS and CDR2 as YFSETQ. This CDR3 is 15 amino acids long. The DNA for the CDR3 is TGCGCCAGCAGCACCGGGACTTTTTTGGCAGAGGGGCAGTTCTTC. This sequence encodes CASSTGTFLAEGQFF.

This clone was found once. CDR3 coding DNA: TGCGCCAGCAGCCAAGTCCCCCCCCAAAGCTCTGGGGCCAACGTCCTGACTTTC. It codes for CASSQVPPQSSGANVLTF. V usage is TRBV4-1 and J usage is TRBJ2-6; D is ambiguous. The CDR3 is 18 amino acids. V lost 1 base, J lost 0 bases, and 13 bases lay in between. Germline CDR1 is MGHRA and CDR2 is YSYEKL.

The J gene is TRBJ2-7, the V gene TRBV19; D is uncertain. V gave up 3 bases and J gave up 3 bases, with 15 bases separating them. Germline loops: CDR1 LNHDA, CDR2 SQIVND (reference sequence). The CDR3 covers 15 residues. In DNA, the CDR3 is TGTGCCAGTAGTATCTCGGTGGGCAGCTTCTACGAGCAGTACTTC. Translated: CASSISVGSFYEQYF. The full variable domain, completed using reference TRBV19 and TRBJ2-7, is DGGITQSPKYLFRKEGQNVTLSCEQNLNHDAMYWYRQDPGQGLRLIYYSQIVNDFQKGDIAEGYSVSREKKESFPLTVTSAQKNPTAFYLCASSISVGSFYEQYFGPGTRLTVT.

V and J are TRBV6-2 or TRBV6-3 and TRBJ1-5; 9 nucleotides agree with TRBD1. V lost 2 bases to trimming and J lost 5 bases; unmatched junction nucleotides: 4. Germline V gene sequence: CDR1 MNHEY, CDR2 SVGEGT. This CDR3 has 15 residues. CDR3 sequence reads: CASSYRRTGDQPQHF. The CDR3 DNA reads TGTGCCAGCAGTTACAGAAGGACAGGGGATCAGCCCCAGCATTTT.

There are a few counts of this clone. J is TRBJ1-5 and V is TRBV3-1 (or the pseudogene TRBV3-2); D gene ambiguous. CDR1 and CDR2 from the germline V gene are LGHDT and YNNKEL (reference sequence). This CDR3 is built from 11 residues. Trimming left V 4 bases short and J 6 bases short, with 4 bases between. Here the CDR3 DNA reads TGTGCCAGCAGCCTGGGTCAGCCCCAGCATTTT. It encodes CASSLGQPQHF.